The next 10 T cell receptor beta chains were all read from a single sample in a study of shared clonotypes between healthy human individuals. The data were produced by immunoSEQ multiplex PCR, yet TCRdb's version contains in-frame clones alone and is incomplete. The data hold about 2 million clones, with 85% to 95% observed a single time. Terminally differentiated effector memory CD45RA+ cells were excluded by CCR7 positive selection of CD45RO-negative cells. Specimen: naive CD8+ T cells sorted from blood. The receptors originated from a man aged 18 to 30 in good health.

The V and J genes are TRBV6-5 and TRBJ2-3; no reliable D call. This CDR3 is built from 14 residues. Germline V gives CDR1 MNHEY, CDR2 SVGAGI. Trimming took off 6 bases at V and 2 bases at J, with 12 bases between the two ends. The DNA of the CDR3 is TGTGCCAGCAGCCTTAACGGCTACACAGATACGCAGTATTTT. This encodes CASSLNGYTDTQYF.

This clone was seen more than once but under ten times. Other DNA sequences in this specimen translate into the identical CDR3. The chain joins TRBV6-6 to TRBJ2-7; D is unclear. The CDR3 loop spans 13 amino acids. The V end was cut by 0 bases, the J end by 3 bases, with 6 bases between. Germline-derived CDR1 and CDR2 are MNHNY and SVGAGI (reference sequence). CDR3 nucleotide sequence: TGTGCCAGCAGTTACTCGAACAGCTACGAGCAGTACTTC. This translates into CASSYSNSYEQYF.

The CDR3 nucleotides read TGTGCCAGCAGCTTAGGTTTTATAGGGGGGTATAATTCACCCCTCCACTTT. It codes for CASSLGFIGGYNSPLHF. J is TRBJ1-6 and V is TRBV7-6; D may be TRBD1 (6 bases). The length of the CDR3 is 17 residues. The V and J ends lost 1 base and 4 bases respectively, with 14 bases between them. Germline-derived CDR1 and CDR2 are SGHVS and FNYEAQ.

A single count supports this clone. In the same sample, other DNA sequences code for this CDR3. The rearrangement uses TRBV9 and TRBJ2-3; TRBD2 is a possible D gene (6 bases). V was clipped by 2 bases and J by 3 bases, with 13 bases between them. CDR3 size: 15 residues. Germline CDR1 SGDLS, CDR2 YYNGEE. The CDR3 bases are TGTGCCAGCAGCGTTGCCGGGAGTGTAACAGATACGCAGTATTTT. Its protein is CASSVAGSVTDTQYF. The full variable domain, completed using reference TRBV9 and TRBJ2-3, is DSGVTQTPKHLITATGQRVTLRCSPRSGDLSVYWYQQSLDQGLQFLIQYYNGEERAKGNILERFSAQQFPDLHSELNLSSLELGDSALYFCASSVAGSVTDTQYFGPGTRLTVL.

The gene calls are TRBV30 and TRBJ1-4; D not resolved. The V gene lost 3 bases and the J gene lost 8 bases, with 16 bases spanning the gap. The CDR3 contains 14 residues. Germline V CDR1 and CDR2: GTSNPN, SVGIG (reference sequence). CDR3 protein: CAWRVFATGEKLFF. CDR3 nucleotide sequence: TGTGCCTGGAGGGTATTCGCGACGGGGGAAAAACTGTTTTTT.

The chain links TRBV19 to TRBJ2-7; D is possibly TRBD1 (5 bases). The CDR3 runs 15 residues. V dropped 2 bases and J dropped 2 bases, with 13 bases sitting between them. Germline V gene sequence: CDR1 LNHDA, CDR2 SQIVND (reference sequence). CDR3 region: CASSISTEPTYEQYF. The DNA of the CDR3 is TGTGCCAGTAGTATATCGACAGAACCTACCTACGAGCAGTACTTC.

The chain is built from TRBV5-1 and TRBJ2-5; tentatively, D is TRBD1 or TRBD2 (5 bases each). This CDR3 spans 15 amino acids. Germline V gene data show CDR1 as SGHRS and CDR2 as YFSETQ. The V gene lost 3 bases and the J gene lost 2 bases, with 14 bases spanning the gap. The CDR3 loop reads CASSSWGRGQETQYF. CDR3 nucleotide sequence: TGCGCCAGCAGCTCGTGGGGACGGGGACAAGAGACCCAGTACTTC.

The chain combines TRBV7-9 with TRBJ2-1; 12 bases fit TRBD2. From germline, CDR1 is SEHNR and CDR2 FQNEAQ (reference sequence). Trimming cost V 4 bases and J 1 base; bases outside gene matches: 5. This CDR3 is built from 17 residues. This CDR3 is CASSSTSGGPSYNEQFF. The CDR3 DNA sequence: TGTGCCAGCAGCTCGACTAGCGGGGGCCCATCCTACAATGAGCAGTTCTTC.

The J gene is TRBJ1-1, the V gene TRBV7-2; TRBD1 matches at 7 bases. This CDR3 is 15 amino acids long. The V gene's germline CDR1 is SGHTA and CDR2 FQGNSA. V gave up 7 bases and J gave up 3 bases; unmatched junction bases: 11. CDR3 bases: TGTGCCAGCACTTCGAGAGAGGGGGCCTACACTGAAGCTTTCTTT. It encodes CASTSREGAYTEAFF.

This chain connects TRBV27 to TRBJ2-1, with 9 bases lining up with TRBD2. V lost 7 bases to trimming and J lost 5 bases; unmatched junction nucleotides: 6. CDR1 MNHEY and CDR2 SMNVEV come from the germline V gene (reference sequence). The CDR3 length is 14 residues. As DNA, the CDR3 is TGTGCCAGCAAAACTGGACTAGCGAACAATGAGCAGTTCTTC. Protein sequence: CASKTGLANNEQFF.